This TCR beta chain was captured by sequencing in a study of CD4 T cell repertoires in COVID-19 (dated by TCRdb to about 2021). General notes on the study: For cross-reactivity analysis, CFSE-low cells were expanded with IL-2 for approximately ten days, then relabeled and restimulated with spike proteins from other coronaviruses. In a few recovered individuals, the TCR Vbeta repertoire of SARS-CoV-2-reactive T cells was analyzed at the subset level. The study characterized naturally processed CD4+ T cell responses to SARS-CoV-2 spike and nucleoprotein in COVID-19-recovered individuals, using TCR Vbeta sequencing to assess clonal composition. What the study reported, not specific to this receptor: Two or all three memory subsets shared several of the most expanded SARS-CoV-2-reactive clonotypes, which suggests intraclonal diversification. Between 7 and 25% of SARS-CoV-2 clonotypes were also found in SARS-CoV and/or HKU1 spike-stimulated secondary cultures, consistent with cross-reactivity.

Memory T cell samples that were not cultured went straight to sequencing right after ex vivo isolation. From peripheral blood mononuclear cells, the researchers isolated CD4+ total memory, central memory, effector memory and circulating T follicular helper cells. On this clone: Its antigen has not been determined. No base quality information exists; no much larger clone differs at one position.

The germline V gene gives CDR1 as SGHRS and CDR2 as YFSETQ. Inclusive of the bounding cysteine and phenylalanine, the CDR3 is 15 residues long. The CDR3 DNA has 45 bases and is translated from base 1. Compared with germline, V lacks 0 bases and J lacks 1 base; bases without a gene match: 3. Library preparation used the immunoSEQ multiplex PCR assay. On the authors' methods: The Chao-Jaccard similarity index and the number of shared clonotypes were used to measure repertoire overlap between subsets. Here the immuneACCESS table is served through TCRdb, limited to in-frame sequences with V and J called. Missing clones are a known gap in these copies; in checked studies unresolved V genes cover under half, and the rest lacks a known reason. V and J calls and clone size come straight from that table; D and trimming were deduced from the DNA. The sample table records 23,000 or so clones; roughly 91% of these occur just once. The ten largest account for almost 0.6% of the sample.

The chain is assembled from TRBV5-1 and TRBJ1-2, with 7 bases matching TRBD1. The sequence was collected from a human donor who had COVID-19. Sequenced here: central memory CD4+ T cells from blood, sampled before the COVID-19 pandemic. The intended sense of this specimen's cell subset or site label: CD4+ T central memory cells. The DNA sequence is given as TGCGCCAGCAGCTTGGGGGACAGAAATAACTATGGCTACACCTTC. Its amino acids are CASSLGDRNNYGYTF.